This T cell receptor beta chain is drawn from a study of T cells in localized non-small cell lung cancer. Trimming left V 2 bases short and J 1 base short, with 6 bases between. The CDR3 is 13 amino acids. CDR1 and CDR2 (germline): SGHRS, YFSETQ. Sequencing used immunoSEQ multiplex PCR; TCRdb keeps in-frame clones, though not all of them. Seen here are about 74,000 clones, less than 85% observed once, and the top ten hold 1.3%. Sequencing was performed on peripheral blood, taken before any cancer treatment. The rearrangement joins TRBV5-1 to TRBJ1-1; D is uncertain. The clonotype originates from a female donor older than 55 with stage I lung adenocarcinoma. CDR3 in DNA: TGCGCCAGCAGCTTCTCTAAGAACACTGAAGCTTTCTTT. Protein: CASSFSKNTEAFF.